These 12 T cell receptor beta chains were all obtained from the same sample, sequenced in a study of control samples from healthy donors and cancer patients. Sequencing used immunoSEQ multiplex PCR; TCRdb keeps in-frame clones, though not all of them. The table records thousands of clones, around 82% of them present only once. The material sequenced was PBMCs. These receptor sequences come from a man aged 70 or older with lung cancer.

The V gene is TRBV14, the J gene TRBJ2-1, with D uncertain. The CDR3 is 15 residues long. The germline V and J ends were trimmed by 4 bases and 2 bases, with 12 bases remaining between them. Germline-derived CDR1 and CDR2 are SGHDN and FVKESK. The CDR3 sequence: CASSPLMLTYNEQFF. CDR3 DNA sequence: TGTGCCAGCAGCCCACTTATGCTTACCTACAATGAGCAGTTCTTC. Supplemented by reference TRBV14 and TRBJ2-1, the full variable domain reads EAGVTQFPSHSVIEKGQTVTLRCDPISGHDNLYWYRRVMGKEIKFLLHFVKESKQDESGMPNNRFLAERTGGTYSTLKVQPAELEDSGVYFCASSPLMLTYNEQFFGPGTRLTVL.

This clone was observed once. The chain combines TRBV7-2 with TRBJ1-3; D might be TRBD1 (5 bases). V was trimmed by 4 bases and J by 4 bases, leaving 8 bases between them. Germline V gene lookup returns CDR1 SGHTA and CDR2 FQGNSA. The CDR3 has 13 amino acids. The CDR3, as DNA: TGTGCCAGCAGCTCGGGACTGGGAAACACCATATATTTT. Its translation is CASSSGLGNTIYF.

The chain links TRBV7-8 to TRBJ2-7; D is possibly TRBD1 or TRBD2 (5 bases each). Germline V gives CDR1 SGHVS, CDR2 FQNEAQ. Trimming removed 1 base from V and 2 bases from J, with 12 bases in between. The CDR3 extends over 15 amino acids. Here the CDR3 reads CASSLERGATYEQYF. The CDR3 DNA follows: TGTGCCAGCAGCTTAGAGAGGGGTGCAACCTACGAGCAGTACTTC. Supplemented by reference TRBV7-8 and TRBJ2-7, the full variable domain reads GAGVSQSPRYKVAKRGQDVALRCDPISGHVSLFWYQQALGQGPEFLTYFQNEAQLDKSGLPSDRFFAERPEGSVSTLKIQRTQQEDSAVYLCASSLERGATYEQYFGPGTRLTVT.

The J gene is TRBJ1-2, the V gene TRBV11-2, with D possibly TRBD1 on 6 matching bases. With 1 base removed from V and 4 bases from J, the gap between germline ends came to 10 bases. The germline V gene has CDR1 SGHAT and CDR2 FQNNGV. This CDR3 has 14 amino acids. CDR3: CASSLGAGAYGYTF. As DNA, the CDR3 is TGTGCCAGCAGCTTAGGTGCAGGGGCCTATGGCTACACCTTC.

This chain joins TRBV10-2 and TRBJ2-7, with 10 bases that match TRBD2. CDR1 WSHSY and CDR2 SAAADI come from the germline V gene. CDR3 length equals 17 residues. V was pared by 5 bases and J by 3 bases, with 13 bases of the junction left unmatched. The CDR3 DNA reads as TGCGCCAGCAGTCCAGGGCTAGCGGGAGCGACCGGCTACGAGCAGTACTTC. Encoded protein: CASSPGLAGATGYEQYF.

This chain joins TRBV5-1 and TRBJ1-1; maybe TRBD1 (5 bases). V lost 2 bases, J lost 2 bases, and 13 bases lay in between. The germline V gene has CDR1 SGHRS and CDR2 YFSETQ. The CDR3 is 15 amino acids. As DNA, the CDR3 is TGCGCCAGCAGCTTCGGGACGGCCGACAACACTGAAGCTTTCTTT. Its protein product is CASSFGTADNTEAFF.

The CDR3 DNA is TGCGCCAGCAGCCAAGAGGCTGCAGGGCGGGAGACCCAGTACTTC. This gives the protein CASSQEAAGRETQYF. The genes are TRBV4-3 and TRBJ2-5; perhaps TRBD1 as D (5 bases). CDR3 length: 15 amino acids. Germline V gives CDR1 LGHNA, CDR2 YSLEER. Trimming removed 0 bases at V and 5 bases at J, with 13 bases between.

By frequency in the sample, this clone is large (0.1 to 1%). This chain uses TRBV18 with TRBJ1-4; D not certain. CDR3 size: 14 residues. V lost 5 bases to trimming and J lost 6 bases, with 13 bases between them. Germline CDR1 is KGHSH and CDR2 is LQKENI. CDR3 sequence (DNA): TGTGCCAGCTCATCGATAACTAGGGATGAAAAACTGTTTTTT. This translates into CASSSITRDEKLFF. The full variable domain, completed using reference TRBV18 and TRBJ1-4, is NAGVMQNPRHLVRRRGQEARLRCSPMKGHSHVYWYRQLPEEGLKFMVYLQKENIIDESGMPKERFSAEFPKEGPSILRIQQVVRGDSAAYFCASSSITRDEKLFFGSGTQLSVL.

The gene calls are TRBV6-5 and TRBJ1-5; 8 bases map to TRBD1. The CDR3 contains 14 residues. The V segment lost 6 bases and the J segment 2 bases; nucleotides outside the gene matches: 3. Looked up from germline, CDR1 is MNHEY and CDR2 is SVGAGI. The CDR3 loop is CASRTTGGNQPQHF. DNA of the CDR3: TGTGCCAGCAGAACGACAGGGGGCAATCAGCCCCAGCATTTT.

This clone appeared a single time. The J gene is TRBJ1-2, the V gene TRBV6-5; D gene uncertain. This CDR3 has 14 amino acids. The V end lost 4 bases, the J end lost 4 bases, and 13 bases lay between the germline ends. In germline, CDR1 is MNHEY, CDR2 SVGAGI. The CDR3 DNA reads TGTGCCAGCAGTTTGTTTAAGGGAGGCTATGGCTACACCTTC. Its protein is CASSLFKGGYGYTF.

The chain uses TRBV18 and TRBJ1-3; 8 bases align to TRBD1. The CDR3 is made up of 12 amino acids. The germline CDR1 and CDR2 sequences are KGHSH and LQKENI. Losses at the gene ends were 4 bases for V and 12 bases for J; bases not matched to a gene: 5. The DNA of the CDR3 is TGTGCCAGCTCACTGGGGACAGGAGACATATATTTT. It yields the protein CASSLGTGDIYF.

V is TRBV3-1 (or the pseudogene TRBV3-2) and J is TRBJ2-1, with TRBD2 matching 12 bases. The CDR3 spans 14 residues. The ends lost 3 bases at V and 6 bases at J; junction bases unmatched: 0. Germline loops: CDR1 LGHDT, CDR2 YNNKEL (reference sequence). The chain's CDR3 is CASSQTSGSNEQFF. DNA of the CDR3: TGTGCCAGCAGCCAGACTAGCGGGAGCAATGAGCAGTTCTTC.